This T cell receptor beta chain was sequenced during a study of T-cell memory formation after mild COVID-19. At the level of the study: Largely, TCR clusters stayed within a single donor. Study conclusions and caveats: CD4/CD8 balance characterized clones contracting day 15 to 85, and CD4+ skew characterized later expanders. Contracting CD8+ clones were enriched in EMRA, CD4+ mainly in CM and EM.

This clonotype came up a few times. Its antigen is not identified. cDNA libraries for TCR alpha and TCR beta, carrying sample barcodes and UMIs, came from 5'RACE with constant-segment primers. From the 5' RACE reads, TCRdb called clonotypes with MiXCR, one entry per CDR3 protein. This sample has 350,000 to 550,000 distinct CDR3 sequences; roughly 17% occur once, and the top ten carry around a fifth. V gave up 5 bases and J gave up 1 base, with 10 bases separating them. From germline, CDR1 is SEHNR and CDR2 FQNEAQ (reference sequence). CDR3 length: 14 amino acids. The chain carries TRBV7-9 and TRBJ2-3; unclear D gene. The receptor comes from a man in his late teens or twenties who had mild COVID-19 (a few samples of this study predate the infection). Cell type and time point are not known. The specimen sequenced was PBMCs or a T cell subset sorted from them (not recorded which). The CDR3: CASSLSDGTDTQYF. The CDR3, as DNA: TGTGCCAGCAGCCTCTCGGACGGCACAGATACGCAGTATTTT. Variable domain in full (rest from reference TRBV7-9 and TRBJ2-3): DTGVSQNPRHKITKRGQNVTFRCDPISEHNRLYWYRQTLGQGPEFLTYFQNEAQLEKSRLLSDRFSAERPKGSFSTLEIQRTEQGDSAMYLCASSLSDGTDTQYFGPGTRLTVL.